Reported below is one T cell receptor beta chain. Judged by its sample share, this clone qualifies as medium-sized (0.01 to 0.1%). Its recognized antigen is unknown. Base qualities are not at hand, and no much larger clone is one base apart. From the germline V gene, CDR1 is MNHGY and CDR2 is SAAAGT. The CDR3 contains 16 residues, cysteine and phenylalanine counted. Only the CDR3 region is kept as DNA, spanning 48 bases read in frame from base 1. Here V drops 5 bases and J drops 4 bases, and the junction holds 9 bases not matched to any gene. This sample is drawn from a study of T cells in localized non-small cell lung cancer (dated by TCRdb to the early 2020s). The study in broad terms: The study examined T cell repertoires in approximately 240 patients with early-stage NSCLC and compared tumors with uninvolved tumor-adjacent lungs. Of the NSCLC patients, fewer than 150 were male and approximately 97 were female, and the mean age was roughly 61 years. The cohort consisted of 236 treatment-naive NSCLC patients whose localized lung tumors had been resected. Findings and caveats that apply to the study as a whole: Uninvolved tumor-adjacent lung showed the highest T cell clonality, higher than tumor, which suggests more focused antigenic responses in the uninvolved tumor-adjacent lung. Because multi-region tumor sequencing was not done, intratumor heterogeneity could not be ruled out. Because the study design was exploratory, TCR variables were selected using unadjusted p-values without false-discovery rate correction. A median of roughly 56 of the top 100 tumor clones were detected in paired uninvolved adjacent lung, and around 30 of these tumor clones were also found among the top 100 clones of the paired uninvolved adjacent lung. Longer overall survival was associated with higher T cell density in blood, whereas shorter survival was associated with higher clonality in adjacent lung.

The immunoSEQ Assay was used to sequence TCR beta CDR3 regions from DNA. The authors' analysis ran thus. T cell density was computed as TCR beta template counts normalized to usable DNA estimated by amplifying housekeeping genes. Using the preseqR package, richness was estimated by extrapolating to 120,000 templates for tissue samples and 400,000 templates for PBMC samples. Clonality was taken to be one minus Pielou's evenness. Tissue-enriched TCRs were identified by differential abundance testing using productive amino-acid clonotypes, minimum total count 5 and alpha 0.1. Repertoire overlap between compartments was quantified with the Jaccard Index and Morisita Overlap Index. TCR beta CDR3s were clustered by GLIPH together with public tetramer-defined viral CDR3s, and at least three viral sequences plus V-gene enrichment were required for viral motifs. The table comes from immuneACCESS by way of TCRdb, which keeps in-frame sequences with V and J called. Part of the clones is missing from these tables; in studies checked, under half for an unresolved V gene and the rest for unknown reasons. From that table come the V and J calls and clone size; the DNA was used to work out D and trimming. The sample table holds 3,000 to 4,500 clones, of which around 30% were seen once. Roughly 22% of the sample comes from the top ten.

At diagnosis, tumor, uninvolved tumor-adjacent lung and peripheral blood were collected and then preserved as a mix of FFPE and fresh-frozen material. The sequence was collected from a male donor aged 60 or over with stage III lung adenocarcinoma. The rearranged chain carries TRBV6-8 and TRBJ2-5, with 11 middle bases fitting TRBD1. Material: lung tumor tissue, obtained before any cancer treatment. The DNA reads TGTGCCAGCAGTAAATATGGACAGGGGGCATTAGAGACCCAGTACTTC. Its protein product is CASSKYGQGALETQYF.